Presented here are 10 T cell receptor beta chains from one specimen sequenced in a study of a mutant IDH1 vaccine in newly diagnosed glioma. Their antigens are not known. Documented time point: week 5, during vaccination. The study gave 300 ug of mutant IDH1 20-mer peptide per vaccine dose, with topical imiquimod. Here immunoSEQ multiplex PCR was the method, and the copy in TCRdb shows in-frame clones only, minus some. The sample records 38,000 or so clones, about nine tenths being singletons. The sequencing here drew on PBMCs, taken from a glioma patient whose treatment included an IDH1 peptide vaccine. Source of these receptors: a man aged 50 or older with glioma.

The J gene is TRBJ2-3, the V gene TRBV25-1, with TRBD2 identical over 7 bases. Germline trimming cut 4 bases from V and 0 bases from J; bases unmatched to any gene: 10. CDR1 is MGHDK and CDR2 is SYGVNS in the germline V gene. The CDR3 is 17 residues long. The CDR3 loop is CASSAHGTTFSTDTQYF. CDR3 in DNA: TGTGCCAGCAGTGCGCATGGGACTACCTTTAGCACAGATACGCAGTATTTT.

The gene calls are TRBV7-9 and TRBJ2-6; 7 bases match TRBD1. J gave up 2 bases and V 5 bases, and 9 bases lay outside the gene matches. Germline V gene sequence: CDR1 SEHNR, CDR2 FQNEAQ (reference sequence). CDR3 size: 17 residues. In nucleotides, the CDR3 is TGTGCCAGCAGCCCCCGGACAGGTGAGACTGGGGCCAACGTCCTGACTTTC. It encodes CASSPRTGETGANVLTF.

The rearrangement joins TRBV6-5 to TRBJ1-1; D call uncertain. The V end was cut by 8 bases, the J end by 5 bases, with 12 bases between. The CDR3 consists of 12 residues. The germline gives CDR1 MNHEY, CDR2 SVGAGI. CDR3: CASQEGKTEAFF. DNA of the CDR3: TGTGCCAGCCAGGAGGGTAAGACTGAAGCTTTCTTT.

The gene calls are TRBV28 and TRBJ2-7; D uncertain. CDR1 is MDHEN, CDR2 SYDVKM, per germline. CDR3 length: 14 amino acids. V was clipped by 8 bases and J by 3 bases, with 17 bases between them. CDR3 protein: CASLKVDGYYEQYF. CDR3 DNA sequence: TGTGCCAGCCTGAAAGTGGACGGCTACTACGAGCAGTACTTC.

This rearrangement joins TRBV6-5 to TRBJ1-2; TRBD1 matches 10 bases. Germline lookup yields CDR1 MNHEY and CDR2 SVGAGI. CDR3 length: 15 amino acids. The V gene end was trimmed by 2 bases and the J gene end by 3 bases; junction bases not matched to a gene: 3. The CDR3 DNA reads as TGTGCCAGCAGTTACACCGGGACAGGGGACTATGGCTACACCTTC. Translation gives CASSYTGTGDYGYTF.

The genes are TRBV15 and TRBJ2-1; the D gene could be TRBD1 or TRBD2 (5 bases each). The germline CDR1 and CDR2 sequences are LNHNV and YYDKDF (reference sequence). V dropped 1 base and J dropped 7 bases, with 11 bases sitting between them. This CDR3 is built from 14 residues. The CDR3 DNA reads TGTGCCACCAGCAGAGGAGGGGTCGGGAATGAGCAGTTCTTC. It translates to CATSRGGVGNEQFF.

The J gene is TRBJ2-7, the V gene TRBV4-1; TRBD2 aligns across 8 bases. The CDR3 totals 16 residues. Per the germline V gene, CDR1 is MGHRA and CDR2 is YSYEKL. V dropped 2 bases and J dropped 4; count of bases not matched to a gene: 10. The DNA of the CDR3 is TGCGCCAGCAGCCAATCATTAGCGGGAAGTCAGTACGAGCAGTACTTC. It yields the protein CASSQSLAGSQYEQYF.

The chain couples TRBV15 to TRBJ1-1, with no clear D. Trimming removed 0 bases at V and 11 bases at J, with 10 bases between. This CDR3 spans 12 amino acids. Germline V gene sequence: CDR1 LNHNV, CDR2 YYDKDF (reference sequence). CDR3 protein: CATSRDKGLAFF. The CDR3 DNA follows: TGTGCCACCAGCAGAGACAAGGGTCTGGCTTTCTTT.

J is TRBJ1-1 and V is TRBV6-6, with D tentatively TRBD1 (5 bases). Trimming shortened V by 2 bases and J by 1 base, and 11 bases separated the two germline ends. CDR3 length equals 15 residues. Per germline, CDR1 MNHNY and CDR2 SVGAGI (reference sequence). CDR3 amino acids: CASSYGDRQNTEAFF. CDR3 nucleotides: TGTGCCAGCAGTTACGGGGACCGACAGAACACTGAAGCTTTCTTT.

The rearrangement links TRBV9 to TRBJ2-2, with 10 bases lining up with TRBD2. CDR3 length equals 17 residues. Germline values: CDR1 SGDLS, CDR2 YYNGEE. V shed 3 bases and J 1 base; nucleotides not matched to a gene: 6. The CDR3 reads CASSAEPSGRNTGELFF. The CDR3 DNA reads as TGTGCCAGCAGCGCCGAGCCTAGCGGGAGGAACACCGGGGAGCTGTTTTTT.